A selection of T cell receptor beta chains follows, all from one sample in a study of T cells in Graves' hyperthyroidism and ophthalmopathy. TCRdb reprocessed the multiplex PCR reads with MiXCR, giving one entry per CDR3 protein. This table holds around 400,000 distinct CDR3 sequences, around a quarter found once. The sample consisted of blood. These receptors all stem from a man aged 50 or older with Graves' hyperthyroidism. The CDR3 runs from the conserved cysteine through the conserved F or W. The order of the fields is V gene, J gene, CDR3 length, D gene, clone size, CDR3 DNA, CDR3 protein. D genes are given only for firm matches. Clone size is stated in some rows and not others, as once, few, many or a class when expanded.

TRBV28	TRBJ2-5	17	.	many	TGTGCCAGCACCCCACTTGGACTGCTAGAATTCCAAGAGACCCAGTACTTC	CASTPLGLLEFQETQYF
TRBV7-9	TRBJ2-1	14	.	.	TGTGCCAGCAGCTTAGGTTCAGGCTTTAATGAGCAGTTCTTC	CASSLGSGFNEQFF
TRBV7-9	TRBJ1-1	15	.	.	TGTGCCAGCAGCTTAGGGATACGGCGCCACGATGAAGCTTTCTTT	CASSLGIRRHDEAFF
TRBV29-1	TRBJ2-1	16	TRBD2	few	TGCAGCGTTGAACCGGCGACTAGCGGGACGGACAATGAGCAGTTCTTC	CSVEPATSGTDNEQFF
TRBV3-1	TRBJ2-1	18	.	.	TGTGCCAGCAGCCTAGAGGTCCACGAGGGACACCTGTACAATGTGCAGTTCTTC	CASSLEVHEGHLYNVQFF
TRBV5-6	TRBJ2-1	15	.	.	TGTGCCAGCAGCCGAAAGGGGGGACATTACAATGAGCAGTTCTTC	CASSRKGGHYNEQFF
TRBV5-1	TRBJ1-2	16	TRBD1	few	TGCGCCAGCAGCTTGGACGAGGGGGCGCTGAACTATGGCTACACCTTC	CASSLDEGALNYGYTF
TRBV5-4	TRBJ2-1	13	.	few	TGTGCCAGCAGCGGCAGGGCAGGCAATGAGCAGTTCTTC	CASSGRAGNEQFF
TRBV12-3/TRBV12-4	TRBJ1-2	15	.	few	TGTGCCAGCAGTTTAGCGCGGGGCGGTGACTATGGCTACACCTTC	CASSLARGGDYGYTF
TRBV18	TRBJ1-5	15	TRBD1	few	TGTGCCAGCTCACAACTCGGGACAGGTGATCAGCCCCAGCATTTT	CASSQLGTGDQPQHF
TRBV5-1	TRBJ1-2	12	TRBD1	few	TGCGCCAGCAGCAAAGACAGGGCAGGCTACACCTTC	CASSKDRAGYTF
TRBV6-2/TRBV6-3	TRBJ2-4	18	TRBD2	few	TGTGCCAGCAGTTACTCGTCGACTAGCGGACTAGCCAAAAACATTCAGTACTTC	CASSYSSTSGLAKNIQYF
TRBV19	TRBJ2-1	13	TRBD2	.	TGTGCCAGTAGCAGCGGGAGATTCGATGAGCAGTTCTTC	CASSSGRFDEQFF
TRBV10-3	TRBJ1-6	15	.	.	TGTGCCATCAGTGAAACAGAGGACTTTAATTCACCCCTCCACTTT	CAISETEDFNSPLHF
TRBV29-1	TRBJ1-1	13	.	few	TGCAGCGTTGGTCCCCGACCCGACACTGAAGCTTTCTTT	CSVGPRPDTEAFF
TRBV5-1	TRBJ1-2	14	TRBD1	.	TGCGCCAGCAGCCAAGACCAGGGGGAGCGGGGCTACACCTTC	CASSQDQGERGYTF
TRBV12-3/TRBV12-4	TRBJ1-1	15	.	.	TGTGCCAGCAGTTTCCCTTCAGGTGGACGACCTGAAGCTTTCTTT	CASSFPSGGRPEAFF
TRBV19	TRBJ2-7	13	.	.	TGTGCCAGTAGTTCCTTCGGGGGAACCGAGCAGTACTTC	CASSSFGGTEQYF
TRBV28	TRBJ2-7	13	.	many	TGTGCCAGCAGAGACCAGGCTACCTACGAGCAGTACTTC	CASRDQATYEQYF
TRBV11-2	TRBJ1-5	15	TRBD1	.	TGTGCCAGCAGCTTAGGTGGACAGGGCCATCAGCCCCAGCATTTT	CASSLGGQGHQPQHF
TRBV12-3/TRBV12-4	TRBJ2-5	14	.	few	TGTGCCAGCAGTTTCCGCAGGGAAGGGGAGACCCAGTACTTC	CASSFRREGETQYF
TRBV5-1	TRBJ1-2	14	TRBD1	.	TGCGCCAGCAGCTCAACCGGGACAGGGGTTGGCTACACCTTC	CASSSTGTGVGYTF
TRBV9	TRBJ2-7	14	TRBD2	.	TGTGCCAGCAGCTCAGGACTAGCGGGAGTCGAGCAGTACTTC	CASSSGLAGVEQYF
TRBV19	TRBJ2-7	15	TRBD1	.	TGTGCCAGTAGTGCGAGGGACAGAGGACCCTACGAGCAGTACTTC	CASSARDRGPYEQYF
TRBV28	TRBJ2-2	16	TRBD2	.	TGTGCCAGCAGTTTCCAACCGGGACTAGGAACCGGGGAGCTGTTTTTT	CASSFQPGLGTGELFF
TRBV2	TRBJ2-5	14	.	many	TGTGCCAGCAGGGAGGTTTTCCGCCAAGGGACCCAGTACTTC	CASREVFRQGTQYF
TRBV2	TRBJ2-7	14	.	many	TGTGCCAGCAGTGCAGGGCGCAGTGGCTACGAGCAGTACTTC	CASSAGRSGYEQYF
TRBV6-1	TRBJ1-2	16	TRBD1	.	TGTGCCAGCAGTTGGGACCTGGACAGGTCGAGGGATGGCTACACCTTC	CASSWDLDRSRDGYTF
TRBV5-5	TRBJ2-3	14	.	few	TGTGCCAGCAGCTTGGTTCCTGGGGGAGATACGCAGTATTTT	CASSLVPGGDTQYF
TRBV3-1	TRBJ1-3	17	.	few	TGTGCCAGCAGCCAAGATCAGACTCCGTACTCTGGAAACACCATATATTTT	CASSQDQTPYSGNTIYF
TRBV5-1	TRBJ2-1	16	TRBD2	.	TGCGCCAGCAGCTACTACCTAGCGGGAGAGCACAATGAGCAGTTCTTC	CASSYYLAGEHNEQFF